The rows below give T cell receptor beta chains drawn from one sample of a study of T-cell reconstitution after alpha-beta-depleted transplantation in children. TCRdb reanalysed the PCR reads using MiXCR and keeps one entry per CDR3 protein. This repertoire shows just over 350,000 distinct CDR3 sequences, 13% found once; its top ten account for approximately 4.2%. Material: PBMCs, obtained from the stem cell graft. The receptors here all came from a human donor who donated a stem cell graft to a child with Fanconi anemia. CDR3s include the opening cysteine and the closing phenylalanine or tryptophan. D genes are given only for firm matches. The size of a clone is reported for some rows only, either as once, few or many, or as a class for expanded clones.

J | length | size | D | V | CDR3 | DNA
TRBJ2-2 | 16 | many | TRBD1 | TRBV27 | CASSLLQGANTGELFF | TGTGCCAGCAGTTTACTTCAGGGGGCGAACACCGGGGAGCTGTTTTTT
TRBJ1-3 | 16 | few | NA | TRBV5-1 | CASSLGSTGYGNTIYF | TGCGCCAGCAGCTTGGGGAGTACAGGGTATGGAAACACCATATATTTT
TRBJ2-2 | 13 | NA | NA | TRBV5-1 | CASSFGQSGELFF | TGCGCCAGCAGCTTTGGACAGTCCGGGGAGCTGTTTTTT
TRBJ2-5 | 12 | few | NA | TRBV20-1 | CSAGPKKETQYF | TGCAGTGCCGGGCCCAAGAAAGAGACCCAGTACTTC
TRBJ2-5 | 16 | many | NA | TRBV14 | CASSQEIRAGKETQYF | TGTGCCAGCAGCCAAGAGATTAGGGCGGGGAAGGAGACCCAGTACTTC
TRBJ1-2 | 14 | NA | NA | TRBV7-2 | CASSLQVADYGYTF | TGTGCCAGCAGCTTACAGGTGGCGGACTATGGCTACACCTTC
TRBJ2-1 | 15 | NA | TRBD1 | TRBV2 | CASSGQGLSYNEQFF | TGTGCCAGCAGTGGACAGGGGCTTTCCTACAATGAGCAGTTCTTC
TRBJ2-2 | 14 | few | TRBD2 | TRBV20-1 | CSAISGGATGELFF | TGCAGTGCGATAAGCGGGGGGGCCACCGGGGAGCTGTTTTTT
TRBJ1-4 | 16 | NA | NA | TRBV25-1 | CASSGFRGSTNEKLFF | TGTGCCAGCAGTGGCTTCAGGGGATCGACTAATGAAAAACTGTTTTTT
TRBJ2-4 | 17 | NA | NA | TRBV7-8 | CASSLAWAGLAKNIQYF | TGTGCCAGCAGCTTAGCGTGGGCGGGCCTAGCCAAAAACATTCAGTACTTC
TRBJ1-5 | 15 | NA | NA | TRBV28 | CAGRILRGANQPQHF | TGTGCCGGCAGAATACTCAGGGGCGCAAATCAGCCCCAGCATTTT
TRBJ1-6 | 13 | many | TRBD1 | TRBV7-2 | CASSLGGGSPLHF | TGTGCCAGCAGCTTAGGAGGGGGCTCACCCCTCCACTTT
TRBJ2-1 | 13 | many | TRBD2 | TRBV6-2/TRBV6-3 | CAETGGSYNEQFF | TGTGCCGAAACGGGAGGTTCCTACAATGAGCAGTTCTTC
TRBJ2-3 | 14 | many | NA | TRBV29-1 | CSVDLAIVGDTQYF | TGCAGCGTTGACCTAGCGATAGTAGGAGATACGCAGTATTTT
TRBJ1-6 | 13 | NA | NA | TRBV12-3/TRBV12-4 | CASSYGEDSPLHF | TGTGCCAGCAGTTATGGAGAGGATTCACCCCTCCACTTT
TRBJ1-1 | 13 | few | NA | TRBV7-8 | CASSSKQNTEAFF | TGTGCCAGCAGCTCAAAACAGAACACTGAAGCTTTCTTT
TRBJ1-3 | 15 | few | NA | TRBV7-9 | CASSVGAAVGNTIYF | TGTGCCAGCAGCGTAGGGGCGGCAGTCGGAAACACCATATATTTT
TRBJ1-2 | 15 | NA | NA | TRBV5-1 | CASSLEQGGVYGYTF | TGCGCCAGCAGCTTGGAGCAGGGTGGAGTCTATGGCTACACCTTC
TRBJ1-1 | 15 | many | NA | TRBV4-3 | CASSQEDNEETEAFF | TGCGCCAGCAGCCAAGAGGATAACGAGGAAACTGAAGCTTTCTTT
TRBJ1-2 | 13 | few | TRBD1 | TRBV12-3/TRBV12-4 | CASSSGTGAGYTF | TGTGCCAGCAGCTCCGGGACAGGGGCTGGCTACACCTTC
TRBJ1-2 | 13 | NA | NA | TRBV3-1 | CASSQVWGEGYTF | TGTGCCAGCAGCCAAGTTTGGGGTGAAGGCTACACCTTC
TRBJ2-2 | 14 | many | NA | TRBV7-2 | CASTDRPNAGELFF | TGTGCCAGCACCGACAGACCTAACGCCGGGGAGCTGTTTTTT
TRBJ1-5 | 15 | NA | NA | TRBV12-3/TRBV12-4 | CASRQTSRPNQPQHF | TGTGCCAGCAGGCAAACGAGCAGGCCGAATCAGCCCCAGCATTTT
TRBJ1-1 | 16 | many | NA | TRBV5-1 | CASSLDTPGGNTEAFF | TGCGCCAGCAGCCTGGACACCCCCGGGGGGAACACTGAAGCTTTCTTT
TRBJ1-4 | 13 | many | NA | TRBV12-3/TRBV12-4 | CASSLAGTEKLFF | TGTGCCAGCAGTTTAGCAGGGACGGAAAAACTGTTTTTT
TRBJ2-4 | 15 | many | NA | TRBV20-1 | CSASPYQGSKNIQYF | TGCAGTGCTAGCCCTTACCAGGGAAGCAAAAACATTCAGTACTTC
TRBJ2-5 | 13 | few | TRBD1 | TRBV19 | CASRGTGLETQYF | TGTGCCAGTAGAGGGACAGGTCTAGAGACCCAGTACTTC
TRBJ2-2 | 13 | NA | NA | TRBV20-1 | CSAREHGAGELFF | TGCAGTGCTAGGGAACATGGGGCCGGGGAGCTGTTTTTT
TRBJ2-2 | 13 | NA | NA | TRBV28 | CASSLTFPGELFF | TGTGCCAGCAGTTTGACATTCCCCGGGGAGCTGTTTTTT
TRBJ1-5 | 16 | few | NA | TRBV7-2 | CASSLGRTGLNQPQHF | TGTGCCAGCAGCTTAGGTCGCACAGGCCTCAATCAGCCCCAGCATTTT
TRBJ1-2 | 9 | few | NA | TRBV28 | CASSPCGLF | TGTGCCAGCAGCCCGTGTGGGCTCTTT
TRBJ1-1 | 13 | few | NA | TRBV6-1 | CASSTHRDTEAFF | TGTGCCAGCAGTACCCACAGGGACACTGAAGCTTTCTTT
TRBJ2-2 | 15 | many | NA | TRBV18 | CASSPSAGHTGELFF | TGTGCCAGCTCACCATCGGCAGGGCACACCGGGGAGCTGTTTTTT
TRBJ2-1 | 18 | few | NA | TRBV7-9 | CASSFGVVSESSYNEQFF | TGTGCCAGCAGCTTTGGTGTGGTGAGCGAGAGCTCCTACAATGAGCAGTTCTTC
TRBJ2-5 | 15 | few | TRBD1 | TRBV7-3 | CASSFNRGPIETQYF | TGTGCCAGCAGTTTCAACAGGGGGCCCATAGAGACCCAGTACTTC
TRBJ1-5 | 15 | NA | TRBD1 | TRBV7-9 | CASSWDREEHQPQHF | TGTGCCAGCAGCTGGGACAGGGAGGAACATCAGCCCCAGCATTTT
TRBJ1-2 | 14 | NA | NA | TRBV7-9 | CASSLAWGLYGYTF | TGTGCCAGCAGCTTAGCGTGGGGACTCTATGGCTACACCTTC
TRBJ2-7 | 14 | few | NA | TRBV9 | CASSPGFPGYEQYF | TGTGCCAGCAGCCCGGGGTTCCCGGGGTACGAGCAGTACTTC
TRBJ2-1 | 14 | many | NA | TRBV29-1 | CSVDLGRGYNEQFF | TGCAGCGTTGATCTTGGCAGGGGCTACAATGAGCAGTTCTTC
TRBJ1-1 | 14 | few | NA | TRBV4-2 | CASSQEEGTTEAFF | TGTGCCAGCAGCCAAGAGGAAGGGACCACTGAAGCTTTCTTT
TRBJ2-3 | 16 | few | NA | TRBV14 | CASSLLQGQPTDTQYF | TGTGCCAGCAGCCTTCTCCAGGGCCAGCCCACAGATACGCAGTATTTT
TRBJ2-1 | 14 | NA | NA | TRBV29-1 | CSVESAGAGNEQFF | TGCAGCGTTGAATCCGCGGGGGCCGGCAATGAGCAGTTCTTC
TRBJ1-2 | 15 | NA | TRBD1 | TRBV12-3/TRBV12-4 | CASSNARGQGGGYTF | TGTGCCAGCAGCAACGCTAGAGGACAGGGCGGGGGCTACACCTTC
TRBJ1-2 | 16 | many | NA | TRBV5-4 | CASSSLDRLSTYGYTF | TGTGCCAGCAGCTCCCTCGACAGGTTGTCCACCTATGGCTACACCTTC
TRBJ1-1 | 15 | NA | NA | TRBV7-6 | CASSLAQGPGTEAFF | TGTGCCAGCAGCTTAGCGCAGGGGCCCGGCACTGAAGCTTTCTTT
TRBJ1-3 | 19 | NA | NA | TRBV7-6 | CASSLEGSVLGGPGNTIYF | TGTGCCAGCAGCTTAGAGGGATCGGTTCTGGGGGGGCCTGGAAACACCATATATTTT